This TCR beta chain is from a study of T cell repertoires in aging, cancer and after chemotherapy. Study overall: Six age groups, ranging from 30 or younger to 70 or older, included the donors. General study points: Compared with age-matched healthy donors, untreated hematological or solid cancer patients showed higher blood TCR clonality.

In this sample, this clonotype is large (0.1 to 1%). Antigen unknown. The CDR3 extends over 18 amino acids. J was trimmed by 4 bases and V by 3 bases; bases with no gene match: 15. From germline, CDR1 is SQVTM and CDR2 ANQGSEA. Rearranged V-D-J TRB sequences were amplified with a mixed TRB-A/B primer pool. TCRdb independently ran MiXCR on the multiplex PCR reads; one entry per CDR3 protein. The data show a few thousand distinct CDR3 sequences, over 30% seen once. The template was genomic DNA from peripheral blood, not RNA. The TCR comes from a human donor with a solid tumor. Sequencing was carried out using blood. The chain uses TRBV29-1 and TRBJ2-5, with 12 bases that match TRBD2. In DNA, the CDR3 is TGCAGCGTTGATAGTTTGTTGTCTAGCGGGGGGGCGGGAGAGACCCAGTACTTC. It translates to CSVDSLLSSGGAGETQYF.